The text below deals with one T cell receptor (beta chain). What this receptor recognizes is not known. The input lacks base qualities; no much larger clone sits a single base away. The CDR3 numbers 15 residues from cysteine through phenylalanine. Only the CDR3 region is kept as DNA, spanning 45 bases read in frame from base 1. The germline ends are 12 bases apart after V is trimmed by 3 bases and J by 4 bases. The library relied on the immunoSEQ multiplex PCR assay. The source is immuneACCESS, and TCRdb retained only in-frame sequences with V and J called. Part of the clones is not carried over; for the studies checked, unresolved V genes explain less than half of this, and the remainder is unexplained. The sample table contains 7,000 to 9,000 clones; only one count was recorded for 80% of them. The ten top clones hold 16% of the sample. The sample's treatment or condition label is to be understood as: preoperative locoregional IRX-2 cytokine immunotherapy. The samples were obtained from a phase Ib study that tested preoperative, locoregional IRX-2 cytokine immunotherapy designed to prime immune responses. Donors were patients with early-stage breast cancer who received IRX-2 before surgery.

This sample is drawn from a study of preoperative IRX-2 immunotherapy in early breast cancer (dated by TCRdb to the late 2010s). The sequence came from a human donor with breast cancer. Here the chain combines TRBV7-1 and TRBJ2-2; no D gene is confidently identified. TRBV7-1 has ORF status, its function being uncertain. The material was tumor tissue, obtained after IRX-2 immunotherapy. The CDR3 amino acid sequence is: CASSSRRSSTGELFF. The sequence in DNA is TGTGCCAGCAGCTCCCGCCGGTCCTCCACCGGGGAGCTGTTTTTT.